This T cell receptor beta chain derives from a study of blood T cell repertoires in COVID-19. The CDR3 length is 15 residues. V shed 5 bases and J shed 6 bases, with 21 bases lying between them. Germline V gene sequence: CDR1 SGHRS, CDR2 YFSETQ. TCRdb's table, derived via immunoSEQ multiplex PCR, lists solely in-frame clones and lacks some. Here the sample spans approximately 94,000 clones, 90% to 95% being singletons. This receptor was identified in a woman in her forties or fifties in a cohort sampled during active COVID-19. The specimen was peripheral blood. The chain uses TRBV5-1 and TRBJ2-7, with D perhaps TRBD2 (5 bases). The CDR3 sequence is CASSVPGSPAGEQYF. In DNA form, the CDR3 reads TGCGCCAGCAGTGTCCCGGGCAGTCCGGCGGGCGAGCAGTACTTC.